This TCR beta chain was identified in a study of blood T cell repertoires in COVID-19. At the level of the study: The United States, Italy and Spain provided the acute and convalescent COVID-19 samples.

CDR1 is SGHRS and CDR2 is YFSETQ in the germline V gene. The junction had 12 bases not matched to a gene; V was cut back by 4 bases and J by 2 bases. This CDR3 spans 18 amino acids. As handled by the study authors: From reference gene primer amplification, estimates of nucleated cell counts were derived. Libraries were prepared by immunoSEQ multiplex PCR; TCRdb keeps only in-frame clonotypes and omits some of them. The D gene and trimming were derived from the DNA, and the V and J assignments and clone size from that table. Of 70,000 or so clones in the sample, more than 75% are singletons; the top ten hold roughly a tenth.

The sequenced sample was peripheral blood. The source of this sequence is a human donor in a cohort sampled during active COVID-19. This sequence joins TRBV5-1 and TRBJ2-1, with 10 bases identical to TRBD2. The CDR3 sequence: CASSKIWTSGLTYNEQFF. The CDR3, as DNA: TGCGCCAGCAGCAAAATCTGGACTAGCGGACTTACCTACAATGAGCAGTTCTTC. Variable domain in full (rest from reference TRBV5-1 and TRBJ2-1): KAGVTQTPRYLIKTRGQQVTLSCSPISGHRSVSWYQQTPGQGLQFLFEYFSETQRNKGNFPGRFSGRQFSNSRSEMNVSTLELGDSALYLCASSKIWTSGLTYNEQFFGPGTRLTVL.